These 21 T cell receptor beta chains share one sample of origin, sequenced in a study of blood T cell repertoires in COVID-19 (dated by TCRdb to about 2020). Libraries were constructed by the immunoSEQ multiplex PCR assay. Entries here come from immuneACCESS through TCRdb and include only in-frame sequences with V and J called. Some clones fail to appear in such tables; in the studies checked, an unresolved V gene covers under half of the shortfall, and the cause of the remainder is unknown. This sample lists 380,000 or so clones; around 90% were detected once. The ten largest clones add up to over 1% of the sample. Sequenced sample: peripheral blood. The receptors stem from a middle-aged man with acute or convalescent COVID-19.

The gene calls are TRBV11-3 and TRBJ2-7; 9 nucleotides agree with TRBD1. CDR1 is SGHNT, CDR2 YENEEA, per germline. With 3 bases clipped from V and 2 bases from J, the junction kept 5 bases outside the gene matches. The CDR3 is made up of 15 amino acids. CDR3 in amino acids: CASSLDRGPTYEQYF. The CDR3 region has the DNA TGTGCCAGCAGCTTGGACAGGGGACCTACCTACGAGCAGTACTTC.

The chain employs TRBV9 and TRBJ2-2, with D tentatively TRBD2 (6 bases). With 0 bases removed from V and 6 bases from J, the gap between germline ends came to 12 bases. The V gene's germline CDR1 is SGDLS and CDR2 YYNGEE. The CDR3 extends over 15 amino acids. As DNA, the CDR3 is TGTGCCAGCAGCGTAGCGGAGGGGCTAGCCGGGGAGCTGTTTTTT. This translates into CASSVAEGLAGELFF. The complete variable domain, with remaining parts taken from reference TRBV9 and TRBJ2-2, reads DSGVTQTPKHLITATGQRVTLRCSPRSGDLSVYWYQQSLDQGLQFLIQYYNGEERAKGNILERFSAQQFPDLHSELNLSSLELGDSALYFCASSVAEGLAGELFFGEGSRLTVL.

The V gene is TRBV5-5, the J gene TRBJ2-7, with D perhaps TRBD2 (5 bases). Trimming stripped 0 bases from V and 6 bases from J, with 10 bases between. The CDR3 is 13 residues long. Germline CDR1 SGHKS, CDR2 YYEKEE (reference sequence). CDR3 in amino acids: CASSLGAGFEQYF. DNA for the CDR3: TGTGCCAGCAGCTTGGGGGCGGGCTTCGAGCAGTACTTC.

This chain uses TRBV27 with TRBJ2-1; D gene ambiguous. Germline V gives CDR1 MNHEY, CDR2 SMNVEV (reference sequence). CDR3 length: 20 amino acids. The V end lost 2 bases, the J end lost 9 bases, and 32 bases lay between the germline ends. This CDR3 is CASSLKNRVIPLVYLGEQFF. In nucleotides, the CDR3 is TGTGCCAGCAGTTTAAAAAACCGTGTTATCCCTCTAGTTTATTTAGGTGAGCAGTTCTTC.

V and J are TRBV5-1 and TRBJ2-1, with 13 bases aligning to TRBD2. V gave up 1 base and J gave up 4 bases; unmatched junction bases: 5. There are 17 residues in the CDR3. The germline V gene has CDR1 SGHRS and CDR2 YFSETQ. The CDR3 DNA reads TGCGCCAGCAGCTTGAAACTAGCGGGAGGGGGTTACAATGAGCAGTTCTTC. Encoded protein: CASSLKLAGGGYNEQFF.

The V gene is TRBV5-4, the J gene TRBJ1-1; the match to TRBD1 covers 9 bases. V was clipped by 3 bases and J by 7 bases; unmatched bases: 16. The CDR3 has 17 amino acids. From germline, CDR1 is SGHNT and CDR2 YYREEE (reference sequence). CDR3 loop: CASSSALQGQGFGEAFF. CDR3 in DNA: TGTGCCAGCAGCTCAGCCCTCCAGGGACAGGGTTTTGGTGAAGCTTTCTTT.

This clone was picked up one time. This sequence joins TRBV6-1 and TRBJ1-2; tentative D call: TRBD1 (5 bases). The CDR3 covers 13 residues. The V gene's germline CDR1 is MNHNS and CDR2 SASEGT. The V gene lost 2 bases and the J gene lost 4 bases, with 8 bases spanning the gap. The chain's CDR3 is CASSESTVYGYTF. The CDR3 DNA reads as TGTGCCAGCAGTGAATCGACAGTCTATGGCTACACCTTC.

V gene TRBV11-2 combines with J gene TRBJ2-5, with D possibly TRBD1 on 6 matching bases. CDR1 and CDR2 (germline): SGHAT, FQNNGV. The CDR3 loop spans 15 amino acids. V shed 5 bases and J shed 2 bases, with 15 bases lying between them. In nucleotides, the CDR3 is TGTGCCAGCAGCCCGATCCAGGGGCCTCAAGAGACCCAGTACTTC. It encodes CASSPIQGPQETQYF.

The rearrangement joins TRBV6-2 or TRBV6-3 to TRBJ2-7; TRBD1 matches 7 bases. From germline, CDR1 is MNHEY and CDR2 SVGEGT. The CDR3 is 14 residues long. V shed 4 bases and J 6 bases; nucleotides not matched to a gene: 9. The CDR3: CASSSAGGTGEQYF. CDR3 DNA sequence: TGTGCCAGCAGTTCGGCAGGGGGTACTGGCGAGCAGTACTTC.

This sequence joins TRBV18 and TRBJ2-1; 9 positions match TRBD2. The CDR3 runs to 16 residues. V shed 2 bases and J 6 bases; nucleotides not matched to a gene: 8. Germline CDR1 reads KGHSH; CDR2 reads LQKENI. CDR3 protein: CASSPIIGGGANEQFF. The CDR3 DNA reads TGTGCCAGCTCACCAATAATTGGCGGGGGGGCCAATGAGCAGTTCTTC.

CDR3 DNA sequence: TGTGCCAGCAGCTTAACAGGGTTAAGCTCCTACAATGAGCAGTTCTTC. It translates to CASSLTGLSSYNEQFF. The chain links TRBV5-5 to TRBJ2-1; possibly TRBD1 for D (6 bases). Deletions cut 2 bases from V and 0 bases from J, with 12 bases between. Germline V gene lookup returns CDR1 SGHKS and CDR2 YYEKEE (reference sequence). This CDR3 spans 16 amino acids.

Only a few counts were recorded for this clone. The chain combines TRBV4-1 with TRBJ1-4; no clear D. The CDR3 contains 13 residues. The germline V gene encodes CDR1 MGHRA and CDR2 YSYEKL. Trimming pared 1 base from V and 6 bases from J, leaving 6 bases between. CDR3 loop: CASSQVFDEKLFF. CDR3 coding DNA: TGCGCCAGCAGCCAAGTTTTCGATGAAAAACTGTTTTTT.

V and J are TRBV5-1 and TRBJ2-2; a possible D gene is TRBD1 (6 bases). Trimming took off 5 bases at V and 2 bases at J, with 19 bases between the two ends. CDR1 SGHRS and CDR2 YFSETQ come from the germline V gene. CDR3 length: 17 amino acids. The CDR3 DNA reads TGCGCCAGCAGACGTGCACAGGGTTCCCTCAACACCGGGGAGCTGTTTTTT. It codes for CASRRAQGSLNTGELFF.

The V and J genes are TRBV29-1 and TRBJ1-1, with TRBD1 as a possible D gene (6 bases). V was shortened by 4 bases and J by 6 bases, with 24 bases between the two germline ends. In germline, CDR1 is SQVTM, CDR2 ANQGSEA. The CDR3 extends over 16 amino acids. CDR3 DNA: TGCAGCGTTGGGGGGCAGGGGCTTAGAACGGGCCCTGAAGCTTTCTTT. This translates into CSVGGQGLRTGPEAFF. Complete variable domain (other parts from reference TRBV29-1 and TRBJ1-1): SAVISQKPSRDICQRGTSLTIQCQVDSQVTMMFWYRQQPGQSLTLIATANQGSEATYESGFVIDKFPISRPNLTFSTLTVSNMSPEDSSIYLCSVGGQGLRTGPEAFFGQGTRLTVV.

The V gene is TRBV3-1 (or the pseudogene TRBV3-2), the J gene TRBJ1-5, with no clear D. V was cut by 0 bases and J by 0 bases, with 15 bases left in between. Per germline, CDR1 LGHDT and CDR2 YNNKEL (reference sequence). The CDR3 runs 18 residues. CDR3 nucleotide sequence: TGTGCCAGCAGCCAAGACCCGGCGAGACGGGATAGCAATCAGCCCCAGCATTTT. Amino acid sequence: CASSQDPARRDSNQPQHF.

This chain links TRBV9 with TRBJ1-5, with D possibly matching TRBD1 (5 bases). Trimming shortened V by 4 bases and J by 3 bases, and 14 bases separated the two germline ends. This CDR3 spans 15 amino acids. The germline V gene has CDR1 SGDLS and CDR2 YYNGEE. This CDR3 is CASSPDGASNQPQHF. In nucleotides, the CDR3 is TGTGCCAGCAGCCCCGATGGGGCGTCCAATCAGCCCCAGCATTTT.

The chain is built from TRBV5-8 and TRBJ2-2, with a possible D match to TRBD1 (6 bases). CDR3 length: 16 residues. V gave up 0 bases and J gave up 5 bases, with 14 bases separating them. Per germline, CDR1 SGHTS and CDR2 YDEGEE. The CDR3 nucleotides are TGTGCCAGCAGCTTGGGAATACAGGGCCGGACCGGGGAGCTGTTTTTT. This codes for CASSLGIQGRTGELFF.

The V gene is TRBV6-2 or TRBV6-3, the J gene TRBJ2-2, with D possibly matching TRBD2 (6 bases). The V and J ends lost 2 bases and 3 bases respectively, with 13 bases between them. The CDR3 extends over 16 amino acids. Germline V gene data show CDR1 as MNHEY and CDR2 as SVGEGT. CDR3: CASSYGGGVDTGELFF. CDR3 DNA: TGTGCCAGCAGTTACGGTGGAGGGGTCGACACCGGGGAGCTGTTTTTT.

The chain links TRBV2 to TRBJ1-1; D unclear. The CDR3 contains 13 residues. The V end was cut by 2 bases, the J end by 6 bases, with 10 bases between. The V gene's germline CDR1 is SNHLY and CDR2 FYNNEI. CDR3 DNA: TGTGCCAGCAGTGAAAGGCAGGATTCTGAAGCTTTCTTT. It codes for CASSERQDSEAFF.

This chain connects TRBV4-2 to TRBJ1-6; D ambiguous. The CDR3 is made up of 16 amino acids. V was clipped by 0 bases and J by 7 bases, with 13 bases between them. Germline V gives CDR1 LGHNA, CDR2 YNFKEQ. Written as DNA, the CDR3 is TGTGCCAGCAGCCAAGAAATTGGCCGTTTAAATTCACCCCTCCACTTT. Translating it yields CASSQEIGRLNSPLHF.

The CDR3 spells CASSFAAGHSQETQYF. CDR3 in DNA: TGTGCCAGCAGCTTCGCAGCAGGCCATTCCCAAGAGACCCAGTACTTC. The rearrangement links TRBV7-2 to TRBJ2-5; D unclear. CDR3 length equals 16 residues. V was trimmed by 3 bases and J by 1 base, leaving 15 bases between them. The germline V gene encodes CDR1 SGHTA and CDR2 FQGNSA.